This TCR beta chain was observed in a study of shared clonotypes between healthy human individuals. Clones were sequenced by immunoSEQ multiplex PCR, and TCRdb holds only the in-frame ones, with some missing. This sample has about 600,000 clones, with almost 97% found just once. The sequencing input was naive CD4+ T cells sorted from blood. Subset: CD45RA+ positively selected. This TCR came from a woman in her thirties in good health.

CDR3 sequence (DNA): TGTGCCAGCAGCCCGGACAGGACGTCCTACGAGCAGTACTTC. It is translated as CASSPDRTSYEQYF. The genes are TRBV6-4 and TRBJ2-7, with 7 bases identical to TRBD1. The CDR3 spans 14 residues. Germline CDR1 reads MRHNA; CDR2 reads SNTAGT. V was pared by 6 bases and J by 1 base, with 6 bases of the junction left unmatched.